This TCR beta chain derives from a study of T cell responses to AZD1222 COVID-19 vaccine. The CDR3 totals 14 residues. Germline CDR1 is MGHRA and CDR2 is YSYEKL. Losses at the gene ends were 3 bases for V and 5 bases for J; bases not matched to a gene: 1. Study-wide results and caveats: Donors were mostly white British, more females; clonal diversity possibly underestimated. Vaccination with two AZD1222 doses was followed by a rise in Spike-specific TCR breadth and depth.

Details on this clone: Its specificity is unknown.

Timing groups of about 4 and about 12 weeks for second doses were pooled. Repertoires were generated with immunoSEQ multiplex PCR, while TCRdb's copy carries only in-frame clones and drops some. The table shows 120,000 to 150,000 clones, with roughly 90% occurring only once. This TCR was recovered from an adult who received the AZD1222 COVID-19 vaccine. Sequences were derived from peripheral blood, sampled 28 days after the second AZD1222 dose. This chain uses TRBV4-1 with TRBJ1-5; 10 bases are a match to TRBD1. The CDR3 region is CASSQGQGYQPQHF. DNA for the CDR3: TGCGCCAGCAGCCAGGGACAGGGGTATCAGCCCCAGCATTTT.